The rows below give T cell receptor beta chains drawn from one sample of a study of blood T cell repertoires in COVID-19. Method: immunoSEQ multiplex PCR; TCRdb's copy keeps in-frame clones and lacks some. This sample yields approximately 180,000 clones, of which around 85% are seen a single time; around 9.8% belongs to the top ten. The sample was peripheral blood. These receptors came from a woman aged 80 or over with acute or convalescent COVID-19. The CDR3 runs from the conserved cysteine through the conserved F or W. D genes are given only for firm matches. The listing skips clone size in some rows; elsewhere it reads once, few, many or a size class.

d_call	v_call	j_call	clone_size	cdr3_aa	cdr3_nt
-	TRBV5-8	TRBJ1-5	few	CASSSGQISSNQPQHF	TGTGCCAGCAGCTCCGGACAGATCTCCAGCAATCAGCCCCAGCATTTT
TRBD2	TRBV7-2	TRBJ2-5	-	CASSSGLAGDQETQYF	TGTGCCAGCAGCTCCGGACTAGCGGGGGATCAAGAGACCCAGTACTTC
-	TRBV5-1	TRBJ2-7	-	CASTLGGEAYEQYF	TGCGCCAGTACCCTCGGGGGTGAGGCCTACGAGCAGTACTTC
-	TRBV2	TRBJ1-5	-	CATSLRTYNQPQHF	TGTGCCACCTCCCTGAGAACCTACAATCAGCCCCAGCATTTT
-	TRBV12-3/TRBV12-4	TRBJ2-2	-	CASSSGHTGELFF	TGTGCCAGCAGTTCAGGGCACACCGGGGAGCTGTTTTTT
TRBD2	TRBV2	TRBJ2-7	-	CASSEEGRGEQYF	TGTGCCAGCAGTGAAGAGGGGAGGGGCGAGCAGTACTTC
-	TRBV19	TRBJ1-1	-	CASSGLLNTEAFF	TGTGCCAGTAGCGGACTTTTGAACACTGAAGCTTTCTTT
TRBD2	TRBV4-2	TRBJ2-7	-	CASSPGTSGRAWEQYF	TGTGCCAGCAGCCCCGGGACTAGCGGGAGGGCCTGGGAGCAGTACTTC
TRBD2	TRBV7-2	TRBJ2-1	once	CASSSPLAGRNEQFF	TGTGCCAGCAGCTCCCCCCTAGCGGGAAGGAATGAGCAGTTCTTC
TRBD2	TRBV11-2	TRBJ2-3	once	CASSPPGLAGGKAVTQYF	TGTGCCAGCAGTCCCCCCGGACTAGCGGGGGGGAAGGCAGTTACGCAGTATTTT
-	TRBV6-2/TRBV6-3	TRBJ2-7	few	CASSYATAAEQYF	TGTGCCAGCAGTTACGCCACGGCGGCTGAGCAGTACTTC
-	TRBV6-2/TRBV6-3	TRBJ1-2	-	CASSDIRRGTYGYTF	TGTGCCAGCAGTGACATCCGCAGGGGAACCTATGGCTACACCTTC
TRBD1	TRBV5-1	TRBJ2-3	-	CASQGQIADTQYF	TGCGCCAGCCAGGGACAGATCGCAGATACGCAGTATTTT
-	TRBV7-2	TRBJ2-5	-	CASSITGKETQYF	TGTGCCAGCAGCATAACAGGGAAAGAGACCCAGTACTTC
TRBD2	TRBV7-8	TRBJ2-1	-	CASTGGIGNEQFF	TGTGCCAGCACGGGGGGGATTGGCAATGAGCAGTTCTTC
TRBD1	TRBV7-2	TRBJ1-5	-	CASSLQGGVQPQHF	TGTGCCAGCAGCTTACAAGGGGGCGTTCAGCCCCAGCATTTT
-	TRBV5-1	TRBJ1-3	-	CASSLDKSTIYF	TGCGCCAGCAGCTTGGACAAAAGCACCATATATTTT
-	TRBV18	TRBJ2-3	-	CASSPGATDTQYF	TGTGCCAGCTCACCAGGGGCAACAGATACGCAGTATTTT
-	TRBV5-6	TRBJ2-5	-	CASSFSGAAHEETQYF	TGTGCCAGCAGCTTTTCAGGGGCGGCCCATGAAGAGACCCAGTACTTC
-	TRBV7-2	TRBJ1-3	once	CASSLIPARGSGNTIYF	TGTGCCAGCAGCTTAATCCCGGCCAGGGGATCTGGAAACACCATATATTTT
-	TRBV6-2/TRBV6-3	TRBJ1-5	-	CASSYVRGASWNQPQHF	TGTGCCAGCAGTTACGTCCGGGGGGCGAGCTGGAATCAGCCCCAGCATTTT
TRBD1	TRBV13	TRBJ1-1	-	CASSPSGQGNTEAFF	TGTGCCAGCAGCCCCTCCGGACAGGGCAACACTGAAGCTTTCTTT